The next 19 T cell receptor beta chains were all read from a single sample in a study of tissue T cells after allogeneic stem cell transplantation. Profiled with immunoSEQ multiplex PCR; TCRdb holds only in-frame clones, not every one. The repertoire holds approximately 50,000 clones, over 70% seen once, with roughly 0.55% in the top ten. The sample comprised sorted cells pooled from one or two spleens. Source of these receptors: a pool of C57BL/6 mice in good health.

Note on this clone: Gene labels here are mouse ones. The CDR3 end falls 1 residue outside the read, so it is completed with the germline J gene. The rearrangement joins TRBV31 to TRBJ2-4; tentatively, D is TRBD1 (6 bases). From germline, CDR1 is GKSSPN and CDR2 SITVG. The CDR3 runs to 12 residues. V lost 5 bases and J 1 base, leaving 7 bases between the germline ends. CDR3: CAWSGGQNTLYF. The covered CDR3 bases are TGTGCCTGGTCAGGGGGTCAAAACACCTTGTAC. Complete variable domain (other parts from reference TRBV31 and TRBJ2-4): AQTIHQWPVAEIKAVGSPLSLGCTIKGKSSPNLYWYWQATGGTLQQLFYSITVGQVESVVQLNLSASRPKDDQFILSTEKLLLSHSGFYLCAWSGGQNTLYFGAGTRLSVL.

For this clone: Gene names and germline match the mouse. The read gets to within 1 residue of the CDR3 end, and the germline J gene fills in the rest. The chain uses TRBV12-2 and TRBJ2-1, with D tentatively TRBD1 (5 bases). From germline, CDR1 is SGHLS and CDR2 HYDKME. The CDR3 contains 14 residues. Trimming pared 0 bases from V and 5 bases from J, leaving 10 bases between. The CDR3 bases that were read are TGTGCCAGCTCTCTCGCCAGGGAGAATGCTGAGCAGTTC. Translating gives CASSLARENAEQF. The whole CDR3 reads CASSLARENAEQFF.

This clone was seen a few times. Gene names are mouse gene names. The CDR3 is cut off 1 residue early in the read; its end comes from the germline J gene. The V gene is TRBV19, the J gene TRBJ1-3, with 10 bases fitting TRBD1. Unmatched junction bases numbered 1, after V lost 4 bases and J lost 0 bases. Germline CDR1 and CDR2: FNHDT and SITEND (reference sequence). CDR3 size: 15 residues. Partial CDR3 DNA: TGTGCCAGCAGTTGGGACAGGGGTTCTGGAAATACGCTCTAT. This codes for CASSWDRGSGNTLY. The whole CDR3 is CASSWDRGSGNTLYF.

Regarding this clone: The gene names here belong to mouse. The CDR3 bases that were read are TGTGCCAGCAGTTTCGGGGGGCAAGACACCCAGTAC. It yields the protein CASSFGGQDTQY. The full CDR3 protein reads CASSFGGQDTQYF. The chain combines TRBV14 with TRBJ2-5, with a possible D match to TRBD2 (6 bases). Coverage ceases 1 residue before the CDR3 finishes, and the germline J gene fills in the end. Per germline, CDR1 SGHDT and CDR2 FRDEAV. CDR3 length: 13 amino acids. Trimming took off 1 base at V and 3 bases at J, with 6 bases between the two ends.

A word on this clone: Germline and genes here are mouse. The read is 1 residue too short to cover the CDR3 end, so that end is filled in from the germline J gene. This chain joins TRBV13-2 and TRBJ1-1; 10 nucleotides match TRBD1. This CDR3 has 13 amino acids. The J segment lost 5 bases and the V segment lost 3 bases, leaving 1 base of the junction unmatched. In germline, CDR1 is NNHNN, CDR2 SYGAGS (reference sequence). The CDR3 loop is CASGVGQGTEVFF. The DNA read from the CDR3 is TGTGCCAGCGGTGTGGGACAGGGGACAGAAGTCTTC.

With respect to this clone: Genes here carry mouse names. The read finishes 1 residue shy of the CDR3 end, and the germline J gene is used to complete it. This chain uses TRBV4 with TRBJ2-5; D remains unclear. This CDR3 has 13 amino acids. V lost 4 bases and J lost 2, with 7 bases in between. Germline V lookup: CDR1 LGHDT, CDR2 YNNKQL (reference sequence). The sequenced part of the CDR3 DNA is TGTGCCAGCAGCTCGCTGGTCCAAGACACCCAGTAC. This codes for CASSSLVQDTQY. The full CDR3 protein is CASSSLVQDTQYF. Full variable domain (remainder filled in from reference TRBV4 and TRBJ2-5): ETAVFQTPNYHVTQVGNEVSFNCKQTLGHDTMYWYKQDSKKLLKIMFSYNNKQLIVNETVPRRFSPQSSDKAHLNLRIKSVEPEDSAVYLCASSSLVQDTQYFGPGTRLLVL.

This clone was observed once. Mouse gene names apply. The CDR3 goes on 1 residue after the read ends, and that part is filled in from the germline J gene. The chain employs TRBV2 and TRBJ2-5, with 7 bases lining up with TRBD1. The CDR3 is 16 residues long. Germline trimming cut 0 bases from V and 2 bases from J; bases unmatched to any gene: 5. Germline CDR1 is LGHNA and CDR2 is YSYQKL. The sequenced CDR3 bases are TGTGCCAGCAGCCAAGATTGGGACAGATTCCAAGACACCCAGTAC. Translating it yields CASSQDWDRFQDTQY. In full, the CDR3 reads CASSQDWDRFQDTQYF.

In the case of this clone: Each gene name is a mouse one. The sequenced CDR3 bases are TGTGCCAGCAGCCAAGTAACTGGGGGAAGTCAAAACACCTTGTAC. As protein: CASSQVTGGSQNTLY. In full, the CDR3 reads CASSQVTGGSQNTLYF. The chain has TRBV5 and TRBJ2-4, with TRBD2 matching over 8 bases. The read terminates 1 residue before the CDR3 end, so the remaining end is supplied by the germline J gene. Germline assignment: CDR1 LGHNA and CDR2 YNLKQL (reference sequence). The junction had 3 bases not matched to a gene; V was cut back by 1 base and J by 0 bases. This CDR3 comprises 16 residues.

In this sample, this clone turned up once. Each gene name is a mouse one. The part of the CDR3 DNA that was read is TGTGCTAGCAGCACCGGACTGGGGTCTAACTATGCTGAGCAGTTC. This translates into CASSTGLGSNYAEQF. The whole CDR3 protein is CASSTGLGSNYAEQFF. The chain is built from TRBV17 and TRBJ2-1, with TRBD2 matching over 9 bases. The CDR3 goes on 1 residue after the read ends, and that part is filled in from the germline J gene. Germline CDR1 MNHDT, CDR2 YYDKIL. This CDR3 comprises 16 residues. J gave up 0 bases and V 6 bases, and 6 bases lay outside the gene matches. Based on the CDR3 plus reference TRBV17 and TRBJ2-1, the full variable domain is DTTVKQNPRYKLARVGKPVNLICSQTMNHDTMYWYQKKPNQAPKLLLFYYDKILNREADTFEKFQSSRPNNSFCSLYIGSAGLEYSAMYLCASSTGLGSNYAEQFFGPGTRLTVL.

A few counts support this clone. The gene symbols are mouse symbols. The CDR3 end is not reached by the read, which stops 1 residue before it; the germline J gene fills it in. This chain links TRBV14 with TRBJ2-7; tentatively, D is TRBD1 (7 bases). In germline, CDR1 is SGHDT, CDR2 FRDEAV. Trimming left V 2 bases short and J 7 bases short, with 13 bases between. The CDR3 contains 13 residues. CDR3 residues: CASSLVRGQEQYF. The CDR3 DNA, read in part, is TGTGCCAGCAGTTTAGTTAGGGGGCAAGAACAGTAC.

A note on this clone: Gene names and germline match the mouse. With the read ending 1 residue before the CDR3 end, the germline J gene is used to fill in that end. The same CDR3 also results from other DNA sequences found in this sample. V and J are TRBV15 and TRBJ2-7, with TRBD2 matching over 9 bases. The CDR3 spans 12 residues. Germline lookup yields CDR1 SGHND and CDR2 FRSKSL. J was trimmed by 6 bases and V by 5 bases; bases with no gene match: 2. The CDR3 protein is CASSRTGVEQYF. CDR3 bases read: TGTGCCAGCAGTCGGACTGGGGTTGAACAGTAC.

For this clone: Mouse names are used for the genes. The DNA ends 1 residue before the CDR3 does, and the rest of the CDR3 is filled in from the germline J gene. The chain uses TRBV5 and TRBJ2-5; 8 bases match TRBD1. This CDR3 contains 14 residues. V shed 2 bases, J shed 3 bases, and the junction held 1 base outside the gene matches. From germline, CDR1 is LGHNA and CDR2 YNLKQL (reference sequence). The covered CDR3 bases are TGTGCCAGCAGCCAAAGACAGGGGCAAGACACCCAGTAC. Its translation: CASSQRQGQDTQY. The whole CDR3 reads CASSQRQGQDTQYF.

About this clone: The genes and germline here are from mouse. The read ends 1 residue before the CDR3 terminus; that terminus is restored from the germline J gene. This chain connects TRBV16 to TRBJ2-3; perhaps D is TRBD1 or TRBD2 (5 bases each). Germline CDR1 reads SGHSA; CDR2 reads FRNQAP. The CDR3 covers 15 residues. Trimming took 4 bases from V and 0 from J, leaving 11 bases between them. CDR3 DNA, as far as it was read: TGTGCAAGCAGCTCCCCTCGGGACAGTGCAGAAACGCTGTAT. Amino acid sequence: CASSSPRDSAETLY. The whole CDR3 sequence reads CASSSPRDSAETLYF.

Regarding this clone: Gene and germline names: mouse. From the germline J gene comes the end of the CDR3, since the read stops 1 residue before it. This sequence joins TRBV2 and TRBJ1-4; 10 bases are a match to TRBD1. V shed 1 base and J 0 bases; nucleotides not matched to a gene: 2. CDR1 is LGHNA, CDR2 YSYQKL, per germline. The CDR3 extends over 17 amino acids. The CDR3 bases that were read are TGTGCCAGCAGCCAAGGGACAGGGGGGCTTTCCAACGAAAGATTATTT. This sequence encodes CASSQGTGGLSNERLF. The entire CDR3 sequence reads CASSQGTGGLSNERLFF.

For this clone: Genes and germline are mouse. From the germline J gene comes the end of the CDR3, since the read stops 1 residue before it. This chain links TRBV19 with TRBJ2-5; a weak D match, TRBD2 (7 bases). CDR1 and CDR2 from the germline V gene are FNHDT and SITEND (reference sequence). Trimming cost V 0 bases and J 6 bases, with 14 bases left between them. The CDR3 totals 15 residues. The CDR3: CASSIEWGAHDTQYF. The sequenced CDR3 bases are TGTGCCAGCAGTATAGAATGGGGGGCCCATGACACCCAGTAC.

A note on this clone: All gene names here are mouse names. Partial CDR3 DNA: TGTGCCAGCTCTCTGTTCCGGGACGGTTATGCTGAGCAGTTC. Translation: CASSLFRDGYAEQF. The CDR3 as a whole reads CASSLFRDGYAEQFF. The chain recombines TRBV12-1 with TRBJ2-1, with D perhaps given as TRBD1 or TRBD2 (5 bases each). The CDR3 end falls 1 residue outside the read, so it is completed with the germline J gene. Trimming removed 1 base from V and 4 bases from J, with 13 bases in between. Germline assignment: CDR1 SGHSN and CDR2 HYEKVE. CDR3 length: 15 amino acids.

Of note for this clone: Any gene name here is a mouse gene name. The CDR3 extends 1 residue past the end of the read, so its final part is completed from the germline J gene. The V and J genes are TRBV15 and TRBJ2-7; D gene uncertain. The V gene lost 1 base and the J gene lost 3 bases, with 4 bases spanning the gap. Per the germline V gene, CDR1 is SGHND and CDR2 is FRSKSL. The CDR3 spans 12 residues. CDR3 DNA (partial): TGTGCCAGCAGTTTAGACATCTATGAACAGTAC. Translated: CASSLDIYEQY. The CDR3 in full is CASSLDIYEQYF.

This clone was counted only a few times. These gene names are mouse names. The read is 1 residue too short to cover the CDR3 end, so that end is filled in from the germline J gene. This sequence joins TRBV5 and TRBJ1-3; the D gene is possibly TRBD1 (5 bases). V lost 0 bases, J lost 4 bases, and 7 bases lay in between. The germline gives CDR1 LGHNA, CDR2 YNLKQL (reference sequence). This CDR3 is built from 14 residues. The CDR3 DNA, read in part, is TGTGCCAGCAGCCAAGAAGGGACGGGAAATACGCTCTAT. It encodes CASSQEGTGNTLY. Given in full, the CDR3 is CASSQEGTGNTLYF.

In the case of this clone: Gene and germline names: mouse. The read falls 1 residue short of the CDR3 end, and the missing part is taken from the germline J gene. The chain joins TRBV14 to TRBJ1-4; 10 bases match TRBD1. V gave up 4 bases and J gave up 4 bases; unmatched junction bases: 1. Germline V lookup: CDR1 SGHDT, CDR2 FRDEAV. There are 14 residues in the CDR3. CDR3 DNA, as far as it was read: TGTGCCAGCAGTCGGACAGGGGGCAACGAAAGATTATTT. This translates into CASSRTGGNERLF. The full CDR3 reads CASSRTGGNERLFF.